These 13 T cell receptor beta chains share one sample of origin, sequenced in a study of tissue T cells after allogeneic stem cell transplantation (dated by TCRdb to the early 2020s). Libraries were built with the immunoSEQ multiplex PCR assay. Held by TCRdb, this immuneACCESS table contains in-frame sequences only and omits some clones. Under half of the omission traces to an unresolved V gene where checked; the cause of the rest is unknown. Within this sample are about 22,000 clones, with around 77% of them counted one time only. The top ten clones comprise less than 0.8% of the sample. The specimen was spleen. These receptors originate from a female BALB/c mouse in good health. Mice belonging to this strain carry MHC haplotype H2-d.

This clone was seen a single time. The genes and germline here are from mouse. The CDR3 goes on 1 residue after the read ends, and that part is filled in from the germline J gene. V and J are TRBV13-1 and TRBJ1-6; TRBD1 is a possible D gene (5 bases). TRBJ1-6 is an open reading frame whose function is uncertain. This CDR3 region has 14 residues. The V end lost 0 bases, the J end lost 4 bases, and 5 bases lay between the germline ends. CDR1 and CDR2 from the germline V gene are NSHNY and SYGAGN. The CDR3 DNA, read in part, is TGTGCCAGCAGTGATGGGGGGTATAATTCGCCCCTCTAC. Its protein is CASSDGGYNSPLY. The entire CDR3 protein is CASSDGGYNSPLYF.

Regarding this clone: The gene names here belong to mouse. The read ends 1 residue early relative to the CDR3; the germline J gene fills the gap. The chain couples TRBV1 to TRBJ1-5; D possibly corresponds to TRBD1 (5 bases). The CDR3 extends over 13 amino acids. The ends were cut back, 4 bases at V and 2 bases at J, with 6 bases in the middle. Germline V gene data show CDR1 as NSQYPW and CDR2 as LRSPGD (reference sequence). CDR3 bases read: TGCACCTGCAGTGGGGACCACAACCAGGCTCCGCTT. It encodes CTCSGDHNQAPL. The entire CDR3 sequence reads CTCSGDHNQAPLF.

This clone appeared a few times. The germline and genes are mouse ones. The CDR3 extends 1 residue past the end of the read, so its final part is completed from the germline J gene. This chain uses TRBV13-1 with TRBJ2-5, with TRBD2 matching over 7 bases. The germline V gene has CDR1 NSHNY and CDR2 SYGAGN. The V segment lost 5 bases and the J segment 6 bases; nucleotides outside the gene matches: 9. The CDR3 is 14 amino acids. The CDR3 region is CASSLGGGVDTQYF. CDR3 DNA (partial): TGTGCCAGCAGCCTCGGCGGGGGGGTTGACACCCAGTAC.

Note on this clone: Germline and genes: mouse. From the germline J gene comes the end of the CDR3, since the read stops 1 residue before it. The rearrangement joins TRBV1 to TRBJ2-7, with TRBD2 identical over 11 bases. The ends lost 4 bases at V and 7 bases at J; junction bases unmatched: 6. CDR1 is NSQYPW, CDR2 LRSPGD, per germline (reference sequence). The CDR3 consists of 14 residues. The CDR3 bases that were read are TGCACCTGCAGTGACTGGGGGGGCGCGAGGGAACAGTAC. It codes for CTCSDWGGAREQY. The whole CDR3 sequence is CTCSDWGGAREQYF.

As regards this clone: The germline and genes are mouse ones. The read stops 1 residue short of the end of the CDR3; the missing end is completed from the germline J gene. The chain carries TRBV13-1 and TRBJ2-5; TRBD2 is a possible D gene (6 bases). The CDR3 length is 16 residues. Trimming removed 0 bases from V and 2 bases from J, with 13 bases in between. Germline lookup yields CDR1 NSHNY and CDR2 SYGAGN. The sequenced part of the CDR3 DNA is TGTGCCAGCAGTGATGCACTGGGTAGGGGCCAAGACACCCAGTAC. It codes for CASSDALGRGQDTQY. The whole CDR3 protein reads CASSDALGRGQDTQYF.

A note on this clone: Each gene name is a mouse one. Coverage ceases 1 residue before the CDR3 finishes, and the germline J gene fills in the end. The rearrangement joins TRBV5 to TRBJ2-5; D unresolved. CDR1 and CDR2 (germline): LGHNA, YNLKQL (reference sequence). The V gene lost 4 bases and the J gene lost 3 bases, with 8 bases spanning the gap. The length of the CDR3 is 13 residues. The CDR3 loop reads CASSPGKQDTQYF. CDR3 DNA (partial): TGTGCCAGCAGCCCCGGGAAACAAGACACCCAGTAC.

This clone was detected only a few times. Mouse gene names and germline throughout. CDR3 residues: CASSGTYSGNTLYF. Incomplete CDR3 DNA: TGTGCCAGCAGTGGGACATATTCTGGAAATACGCTCTAT. This rearrangement joins TRBV13-3 to TRBJ1-3; tentatively, D is TRBD1 (5 bases). The read comes to an end 1 residue before the CDR3 does, leaving the germline J gene to fill in the end. The CDR3 contains 14 residues. Trimming removed 3 bases at V and 0 bases at J, with 7 bases between. Looked up from germline, CDR1 is NNHDY and CDR2 is SYVADS.

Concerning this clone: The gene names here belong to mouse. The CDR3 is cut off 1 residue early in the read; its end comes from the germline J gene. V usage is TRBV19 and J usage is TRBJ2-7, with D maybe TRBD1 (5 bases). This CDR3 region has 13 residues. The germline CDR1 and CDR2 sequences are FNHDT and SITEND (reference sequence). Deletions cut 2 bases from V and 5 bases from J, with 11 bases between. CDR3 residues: CASSMARGDEQYF. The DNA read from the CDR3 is TGTGCCAGCAGTATGGCGAGAGGGGATGAACAGTAC.

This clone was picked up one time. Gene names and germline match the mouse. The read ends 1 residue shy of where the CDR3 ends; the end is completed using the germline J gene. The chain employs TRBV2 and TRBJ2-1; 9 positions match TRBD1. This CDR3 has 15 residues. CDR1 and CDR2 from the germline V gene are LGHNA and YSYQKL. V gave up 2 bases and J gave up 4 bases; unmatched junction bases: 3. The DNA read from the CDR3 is TGTGCCAGCAGCCAAACCGGGACAGGGTATGCTGAGCAGTTC. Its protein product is CASSQTGTGYAEQF. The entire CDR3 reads CASSQTGTGYAEQFF.

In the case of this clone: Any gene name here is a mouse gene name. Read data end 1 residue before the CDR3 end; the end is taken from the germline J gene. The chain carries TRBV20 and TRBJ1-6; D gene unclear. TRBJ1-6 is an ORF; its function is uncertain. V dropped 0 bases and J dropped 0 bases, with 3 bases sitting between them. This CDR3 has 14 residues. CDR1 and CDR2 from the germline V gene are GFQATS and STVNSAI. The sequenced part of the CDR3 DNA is TGTGGTGCTAGGGACAATTCCTATAATTCGCCCCTCTAC. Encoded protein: CGARDNSYNSPLY. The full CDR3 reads CGARDNSYNSPLYF.

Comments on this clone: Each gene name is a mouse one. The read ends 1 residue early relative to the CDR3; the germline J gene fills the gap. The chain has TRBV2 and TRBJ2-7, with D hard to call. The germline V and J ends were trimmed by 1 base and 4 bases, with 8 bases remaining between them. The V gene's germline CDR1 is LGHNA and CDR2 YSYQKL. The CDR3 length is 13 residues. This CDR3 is CASSQGAGYEQYF. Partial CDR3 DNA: TGTGCCAGCAGCCAAGGGGCGGGGTATGAACAGTAC.

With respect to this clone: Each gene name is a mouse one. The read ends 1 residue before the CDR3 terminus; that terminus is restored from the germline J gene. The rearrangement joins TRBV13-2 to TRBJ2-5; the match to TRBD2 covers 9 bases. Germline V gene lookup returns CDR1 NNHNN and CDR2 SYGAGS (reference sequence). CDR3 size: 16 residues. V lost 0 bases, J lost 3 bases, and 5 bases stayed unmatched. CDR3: CASGDALGGYQDTQYF. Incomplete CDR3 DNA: TGTGCCAGCGGTGATGCGCTGGGGGGGTATCAAGACACCCAGTAC.

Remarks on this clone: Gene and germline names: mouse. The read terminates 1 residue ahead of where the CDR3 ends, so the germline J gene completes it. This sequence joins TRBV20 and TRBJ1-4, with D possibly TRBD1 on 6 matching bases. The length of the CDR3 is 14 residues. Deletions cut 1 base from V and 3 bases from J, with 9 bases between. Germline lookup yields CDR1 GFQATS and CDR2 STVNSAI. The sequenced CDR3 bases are TGTGGTGCTAGGGGGGGGGCGGCCAACGAAAGATTATTT. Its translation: CGARGGAANERLF. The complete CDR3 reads CGARGGAANERLFF. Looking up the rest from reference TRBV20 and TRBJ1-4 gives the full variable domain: GALVYQYPRRTICKSGTSMRMECQAVGFQATSVAWYRQSPQKTFELIALSTVNSAIKYEQNFTQEKFPISHPNLSFSSMTVLNAYLEDRGLYLCGARGGAANERLFFGHGTKLSVL.